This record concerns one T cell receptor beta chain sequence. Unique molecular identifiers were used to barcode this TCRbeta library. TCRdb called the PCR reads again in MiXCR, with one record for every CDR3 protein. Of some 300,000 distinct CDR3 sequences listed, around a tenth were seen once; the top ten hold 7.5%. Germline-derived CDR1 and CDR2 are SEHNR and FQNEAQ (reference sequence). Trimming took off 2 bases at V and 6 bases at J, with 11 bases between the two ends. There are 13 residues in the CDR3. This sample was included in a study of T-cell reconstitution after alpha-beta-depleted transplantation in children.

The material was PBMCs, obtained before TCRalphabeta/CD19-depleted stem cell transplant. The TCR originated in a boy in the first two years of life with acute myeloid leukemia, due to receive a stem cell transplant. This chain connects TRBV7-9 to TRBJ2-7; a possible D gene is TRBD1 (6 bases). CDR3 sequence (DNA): TGTGCCAGCAGCTTATACAGGGCCGGCGAGCAGTACTTC. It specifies CASSLYRAGEQYF. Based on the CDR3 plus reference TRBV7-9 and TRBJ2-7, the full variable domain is DTGVSQNPRHKITKRGQNVTFRCDPISEHNRLYWYRQTLGQGPEFLTYFQNEAQLEKSRLLSDRFSAERPKGSFSTLEIQRTEQGDSAMYLCASSLYRAGEQYFGPGTRLTVT.